These 2 T cell receptor beta chains were all obtained from the same sample, sequenced in a study of cytomegalovirus exposure and HLA in healthy donors. 60 Vbeta and 13 Jbeta primers were used in PCR. The table came from immunoSEQ multiplex PCR; TCRdb's copy has only in-frame clones and leaves some out. The data contain about 120,000 clones, around 80% of them singletons. The sample comprised PBMCs. The receptors were gathered from a human donor in good health.

This clone was observed a few times. The rearrangement joins TRBV6-6 to TRBJ1-2; no reliable D call. Looked up from germline, CDR1 is MNHNY and CDR2 is SVGAGI (reference sequence). V lost 5 bases and J lost 6, with 10 bases in between. The CDR3 contains 12 residues. DNA of the CDR3: TGTGCCAGCAGTCTTCCAGGTGATGGCTACACCTTC. As protein: CASSLPGDGYTF.

The rearrangement joins TRBV11-2 to TRBJ2-2; D perhaps matches TRBD2 (5 bases). Germline values: CDR1 SGHAT, CDR2 FQNNGV. CDR3 length: 14 amino acids. Trimming pared 0 bases from V and 6 bases from J, leaving 8 bases between. The CDR3 sequence: CASSLESDSGELFF. The DNA of the CDR3 is TGTGCCAGCAGCTTAGAGTCGGACTCCGGGGAGCTGTTTTTT.